Below, 5 T cell receptor beta chains from the same sample are listed, as sequenced in a study of shared clonotypes between healthy human individuals. TCRdb keeps only in-frame clones here, not all; method: immunoSEQ multiplex PCR. The sample gives roughly 570,000 clones, roughly 98% of which show up once; 0.3% to 0.35% is in the top ten. Selected positively for CCR7 and CD45RO-negative, naive CD8 cells excluded terminally differentiated effector memory CD45RA+ cells. The sample consisted of naive CD8+ T cells sorted from blood. All receptors derive from a man aged 25-40 years in good health.

This chain connects TRBV7-9 to TRBJ2-1; D remains unclear. V lost 11 bases to trimming and J lost 5 bases, with 10 bases between them. The CDR3 is made up of 11 amino acids. CDR1 is SEHNR and CDR2 is FQNEAQ in the germline V gene (reference sequence). CDR3 bases: TGTGCCGGTGAGCTAAACAATGAGCAGTTCTTC. Its protein is CAGELNNEQFF.

The V call is TRBV9, the J call TRBJ2-1; 7 bases are a match to TRBD2. J lost 7 bases, V lost 1 base, and 8 bases had no gene match. The CDR3 is 15 residues long. CDR1 is SGDLS, CDR2 YYNGEE, per germline. The CDR3 sequence is CASSVWRDYANEQFF. The CDR3 bases are TGTGCCAGCAGCGTATGGCGGGACTACGCGAATGAGCAGTTCTTC.

This clone was recorded once. This chain links TRBV18 with TRBJ1-1; possibly TRBD1 for D (5 bases). The CDR3 consists of 14 residues. Trimming took 5 bases from V and 8 from J, leaving 18 bases between them. Per the germline V gene, CDR1 is KGHSH and CDR2 is LQKENI. The CDR3 nucleotides are TGTGCCAGCTCATCCACCGGGACGGCGCCGGAAGCTTTCTTT. It yields the protein CASSSTGTAPEAFF.

The chain carries TRBV5-5 and TRBJ1-5; no reliable D call. The CDR3 sequence is 14 residues long. Germline V gives CDR1 SGHKS, CDR2 YYEKEE (reference sequence). V gave up 0 bases and J gave up 7 bases, with 11 bases separating them. CDR3 coding DNA: TGTGCCAGCAGCTTGGCCAACAGCTTGCAGCCCCAGCATTTT. It is translated as CASSLANSLQPQHF.

About this clone: Other nucleotide sequences in the sample specify the same CDR3. The V call is TRBV29-1, the J call TRBJ2-2; D is unclear. Trimming took off 4 bases at V and 5 bases at J, with 8 bases between the two ends. The CDR3 extends over 12 amino acids. Per the germline V gene, CDR1 is SQVTM and CDR2 is ANQGSEA. The CDR3 region is CSVVGGTGELFF. Written as DNA, the CDR3 is TGCAGCGTTGTGGGTGGTACCGGGGAGCTGTTTTTT.